This T cell receptor (beta chain) was identified in a study of shared clonotypes between healthy human individuals. Study conclusions and caveats: Compared with clonotypes that all four donors shared, non-shared clonotypes had lower generation probabilities.

Methods used by the authors: ImmunoSEQ junction-only sequences lacked quality scores, so their filtering differed. Data came from immunoSEQ multiplex PCR; TCRdb stores just in-frame clones and leaves some out. That table furnishes V, J and clone size, whereas the DNA furnished D and trimming. The sample records 850,000 to 1,100,000 clones, around three quarters being singletons. Between the trimmed V and J ends, which lost 1 base and 6 bases, there was a span of 15 bases. The germline V gene has CDR1 SGHVS and CDR2 FQNEAQ. The CDR3 totals 15 residues. Note on this clone: The antigen is not known.

Sequenced material: memory CD4+ T cells from PBMCs. Described subset: CD45RA-negative fraction. The chain has TRBV7-8 and TRBJ1-1; tentative D call: TRBD1 (6 bases). The TCR originated in a man aged 18 to 30 in good health. Some clones in this sample may be carry-over from other donors' samples. For the CDR3, the DNA is TGTGCCAGCAGCTTAGACGTGGAGGGGGGGCCTGAAGCTTTCTTT. Its translation: CASSLDVEGGPEAFF.